A selection of T cell receptor beta chains follows, all from one sample in a study of T-cell memory formation after mild COVID-19. One entry per CDR3 protein, called by TCRdb with MiXCR from the 5' RACE reads. The sample includes 550,000 to 700,000 distinct CDR3 sequences, approximately 19% of them seen just once. The sample consisted of PBMCs or a T cell subset sorted from them (not recorded which). Receptor source: an adult woman who had mild COVID-19 (a few samples of this study predate the infection). Cell type and time point are not known. The CDR3 runs from the conserved cysteine through the conserved F or W. The D gene is left open where the match is weak. Size tells how often a clone was seen (once, few, many) or the class of an expanded clone, and some rows leave it out.

>.|TRBV3-1|14|.|TRBJ2-1
TGTGCCAGCAGCCACCGCGGACGCGACAATGAGCAGTTCTTC
CASSHRGRDNEQFF
>.|TRBV12-3/TRBV12-4|11|many|TRBJ1-2
TGTGCCAGCAGTTTAAACTATGGCTACACCTTC
CASSLNYGYTF
>TRBD2|TRBV24-1|16|.|TRBJ2-1
TGTGCCACCCAGAGCGGGAGGGCGAGTACATACAATGAGCAGTTCTTC
CATQSGRASTYNEQFF
>TRBD2|TRBV6-5|14|few|TRBJ2-4
TGTGCCAGCAGCCGCCGGGACTACGAAAACATTCAGTACTTC
CASSRRDYENIQYF
>TRBD1|TRBV24-1|18|.|TRBJ1-5
TGTGCCACCAGTGAGGGAGGCTTGACAGGGGAGATAGATCAGCCCCAGCATTTT
CATSEGGLTGEIDQPQHF
>TRBD1|TRBV7-2|15|.|TRBJ1-2
TGTGCCAGCAGCTTGGACAGGGGGCGAGCTGATGGCTACACCTTC
CASSLDRGRADGYTF
>.|TRBV12-3/TRBV12-4|16|.|TRBJ1-1
TGTGCCAGCAGGGGTGACAGTCCGGGGATGAACACTGAAGCTTTCTTT
CASRGDSPGMNTEAFF
>.|TRBV6-2/TRBV6-3|15|few|TRBJ1-2
TGTGCCAGCAGCCTAAACAGGGTCTCATCATATGGCTACACCTTC
CASSLNRVSSYGYTF
>TRBD1|TRBV5-6|16|.|TRBJ1-2
TGTGCCAAGATACCGGGACAGGGGGCAGTATTTGACGGCTACACCTTC
CAKIPGQGAVFDGYTF
>TRBD2|TRBV5-1|16|many|TRBJ2-3
TGCGCCAGCAGCCTTTATGGGACTAGCGACACAGATACGCAGTATTTT
CASSLYGTSDTDTQYF
>.|TRBV5-4|14|.|TRBJ2-2
TGTGCCAGCAGCTTGGGACGGTTAGCCGGGGAGCTGTTTTTT
CASSLGRLAGELFF
>TRBD1|TRBV20-1|17|.|TRBJ1-1
TGCAGTGCTAGAGACAAGGGGGCCGGGTTATGGGACACTGAAGCTTTCTTT
CSARDKGAGLWDTEAFF
>TRBD1|TRBV3-1|18|.|TRBJ2-3
TGTGCCAGCAGCCAAATTGACTTTACAGGGGGAGTCTCAGATACGCAGTATTTT
CASSQIDFTGGVSDTQYF
>TRBD2|TRBV7-9|15|.|TRBJ2-3
TGTGCCAGCAGCCTGGGACTAGGAGGTAGTAATACGCAGTATTTT
CASSLGLGGSNTQYF
>.|TRBV15|13|.|TRBJ2-2
TGTGCCACCAGCAGCCTCGAGGTTGGGGAGCTGTTTTTT
CATSSLEVGELFF
>.|TRBV7-8|14|few|TRBJ1-2
TGTGCCAGCAGCTTAGGAGAATGGAGCTATGGCTACACCTTC
CASSLGEWSYGYTF
>.|TRBV9|18|few|TRBJ2-2
TGTGCCAGCAGCGTAGAGCCTAGTGCGGGGGCCACAACCGGGGAGCTGTTTTTT
CASSVEPSAGATTGELFF
>.|TRBV6-2/TRBV6-3|14|once|TRBJ2-3
TGTGCCAGCAGTTACGGCGGTGTAGAAGATACGCAGTATTTT
CASSYGGVEDTQYF
>.|TRBV14|13|few|TRBJ2-7
TGTGCCAGCAGCCAAGTAGGAGGGGACGAGCAGTACTTC
CASSQVGGDEQYF
>.|TRBV5-6|14|.|TRBJ1-6
TGTGCCAGCAGCTTGATGGCCGATCCTTCACCCCTCCACTTT
CASSLMADPSPLHF
>.|TRBV5-6|15|.|TRBJ2-1
TGTGCCAGCAGCTTGGAGGGGTATTCTCGTAATGAGCAGTTCTTC
CASSLEGYSRNEQFF
>.|TRBV7-6|15|few|TRBJ2-7
TGTGCCAGCAGCTTAGGAGATGGAGGTCCCTACGAGCAGTACTTC
CASSLGDGGPYEQYF
>.|TRBV3-1|13|.|TRBJ2-2
TGTGCCAGCAGCCATCGGCAGGTCGGGGAGCTGTTTTTT
CASSHRQVGELFF
>TRBD1|TRBV29-1|14|.|TRBJ2-7
TGCAGCGTTGGGGGTGGGGACAGTTCCTACGAGCAGTACTTC
CSVGGGDSSYEQYF
>.|TRBV5-1|16|few|TRBJ2-7
TGCGCCAGCAGCCTGGAGCCCTCCGAGGTGTCCTACGAGCAGTACTTC
CASSLEPSEVSYEQYF
>TRBD2|TRBV4-2|15|few|TRBJ2-1
TGTGCCAGCAGCCAAGATCGGCCTAGCGGGGGTGAGCAGTTCTTC
CASSQDRPSGGEQFF
>.|TRBV29-1|12|many|TRBJ1-4
TGCAGCGTTGGGGCTGATCATGAAAAACTGTTTTTT
CSVGADHEKLFF
>.|TRBV25-1|14|.|TRBJ1-5
TGTGCCAGCAGCGGAGGCCGGGACAATCAGCCCCAGCATTTT
CASSGGRDNQPQHF
>.|TRBV5-1|16|.|TRBJ2-5
TGCGCCAGCAGCTTACGACCGGGTCCAACACAAGAGACCCAGTACTTC
CASSLRPGPTQETQYF
>.|TRBV29-1|13|.|TRBJ2-7
TGCAGCGTTGAGGAGGCAGGCCGCTACGAGCAGTACTTC
CSVEEAGRYEQYF
>.|TRBV12-3/TRBV12-4|12|few|TRBJ2-5
TGTGCCAGCAGCGGGTCAGGAGAGACCCAGTACTTC
CASSGSGETQYF
>TRBD2|TRBV20-1|18|.|TRBJ2-1
TGCAGTGCTAGAGATTCAAGCGGGAGGGCCGGGTCCTACAATGAGCAGTTCTTC
CSARDSSGRAGSYNEQFF
>.|TRBV6-5|16|.|TRBJ2-2
TGTGCCAGCAGCGAGGGGGCGGGATTGCCCACCGGGGAGCTGCTTTTT
CASSEGAGLPTGELLF
>.|TRBV30|13|.|TRBJ2-7
TGTGCCTGGAGTGTTCGGGAGACCTACGAGCAGTACTTC
CAWSVRETYEQYF
>TRBD1|TRBV12-3/TRBV12-4|20|few|TRBJ2-3
TGTGCCAGCAGTTCAAATATCTACGTGACAGGGGGTCGTAGCACAGATACGCAGTATTTT
CASSSNIYVTGGRSTDTQYF
>TRBD1|TRBV18|15|.|TRBJ1-1
TGTGCCAGCGCGGCGGGACAGCCACCGAACACTGAAGCTTTCTTT
CASAAGQPPNTEAFF
>.|TRBV29-1|12|.|TRBJ2-5
TGCAGCGTTGTATTCTGGGAGGAGACCCAGTACTTC
CSVVFWEETQYF
>.|TRBV12-3/TRBV12-4|14|.|TRBJ1-1
TGTGCCAGCAGTTTTTACAAGGGGCGAGGTGAAGCTTTCTTT
CASSFYKGRGEAFF
>.|TRBV20-1|15|.|TRBJ1-2
TGCAGTGCTAGAGGGGCGGCAGGGGCACGGTATGGCTACACCTTC
CSARGAAGARYGYTF
>.|TRBV12-3/TRBV12-4|13|few|TRBJ1-6
TGTGCCAGCAGTTTCTCCTATAATTCACCCCTCCACTTT
CASSFSYNSPLHF
>.|TRBV24-1|16|.|TRBJ2-1
TGTGCCACCAGTGGTTTGAGGGGACCCTCCTACAATGAGCAGTTCTTC
CATSGLRGPSYNEQFF
>TRBD2|TRBV24-1|14|.|TRBJ2-5
TGTGCCACCAGGAGCGGGAGGGCAGGTGAGACCCAGTACTTC
CATRSGRAGETQYF
>TRBD1|TRBV18|14|once|TRBJ1-1
TGTGCCAGCTCAGCCGAGACAGGGGACACTGAAGCTTTCTTT
CASSAETGDTEAFF
>.|TRBV24-1|14|once|TRBJ2-1
TGTGCCACCAGTGATTTCCCCCGCGGAGGGGAGCAGTTCTTC
CATSDFPRGGEQFF
>.|TRBV5-1|14|few|TRBJ2-2
TGCGCCAGCAAAAAGGCAGAGAACACCGGGGAGCTGTTTTTT
CASKKAENTGELFF
>.|TRBV4-3|14|few|TRBJ2-3
TGCGCCAGCAGCCAAGCGTGGACAACAGATACGCAGTATTTT
CASSQAWTTDTQYF
>TRBD2|TRBV7-9|16|few|TRBJ2-3
TGTGCCAGCAGCTATAGCGGGAGAACTAGCACAGATACGCAGTATTTT
CASSYSGRTSTDTQYF
>.|TRBV29-1|15|few|TRBJ2-7
TGCAGCCCCTACCTCCCCGGGGACCCCTCCTACGAGCAGTACTTC
CSPYLPGDPSYEQYF